This note documents a single T cell receptor (beta chain) sequence. This sample stems from a study of blood T cell repertoires in COVID-19. Turning to the study itself: Sites in the United States, Italy and Spain provided acute and convalescent COVID-19 samples. From T cells, B-cell-depleted T cells, or PBMCs came the material, which was cDNA or gDNA.

V lost 5 bases to trimming and J lost 3 bases; unmatched junction nucleotides: 4. Germline CDR1 and CDR2: MNHEY and SVGAGI. The CDR3 loop spans 15 amino acids. Authors' methods: For nucleated cells, counts were estimated from reference gene primer amplification. Method: immunoSEQ multiplex PCR; TCRdb's copy keeps in-frame clones and lacks some. From that table come the V and J calls and clone size; the DNA was used to work out D and trimming. The data hold 200,000 to 300,000 clones, with around 84% observed a single time. The source material was peripheral blood. The clonotype was recovered from a man in his 60s with acute or convalescent COVID-19. The chain joins TRBV6-5 to TRBJ2-7, with 13 nucleotides matching TRBD2. CDR3 in amino acids: CASSPGLAGVYEQYF. DNA for the CDR3: TGTGCCAGCAGTCCCGGACTAGCGGGGGTCTACGAGCAGTACTTC.